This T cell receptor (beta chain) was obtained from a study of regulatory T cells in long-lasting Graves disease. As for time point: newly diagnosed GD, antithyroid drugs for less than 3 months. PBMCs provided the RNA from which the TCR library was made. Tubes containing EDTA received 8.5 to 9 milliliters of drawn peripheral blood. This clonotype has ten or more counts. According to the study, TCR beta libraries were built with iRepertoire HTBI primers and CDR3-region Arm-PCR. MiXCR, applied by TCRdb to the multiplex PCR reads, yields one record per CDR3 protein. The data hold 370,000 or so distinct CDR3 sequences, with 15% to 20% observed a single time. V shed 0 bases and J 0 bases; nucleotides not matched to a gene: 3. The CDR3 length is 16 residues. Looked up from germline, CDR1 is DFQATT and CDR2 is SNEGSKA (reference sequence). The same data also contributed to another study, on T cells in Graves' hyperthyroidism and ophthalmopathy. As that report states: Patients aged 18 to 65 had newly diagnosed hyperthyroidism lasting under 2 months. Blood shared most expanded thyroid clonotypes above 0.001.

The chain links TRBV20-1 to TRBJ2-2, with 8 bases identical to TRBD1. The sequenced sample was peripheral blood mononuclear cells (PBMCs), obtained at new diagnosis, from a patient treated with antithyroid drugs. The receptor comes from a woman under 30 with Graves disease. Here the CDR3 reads CSARDRQGTNTGELFF. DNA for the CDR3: TGCAGTGCTAGAGATCGACAGGGGACGAACACCGGGGAGCTGTTTTTT.